This T cell receptor (beta chain) stems from a study of T cell responses to AZD1222 COVID-19 vaccine. Whole-study findings and limits: Spike-specific TCR depth and breadth grew after two AZD1222 doses. Unmutated regions of variants are reportedly targeted by nearly half of spike-specific TCRs.

Some clones are missing from TCRdb's copy, which holds only in-frame ones; the method was immunoSEQ multiplex PCR. The table has over 85,000 clones, 92% seen once. Concerning this clone itself: Its target is unknown.

The source was peripheral blood, collected 28 days after the second AZD1222 dose. This sequence was found in an adult who received the AZD1222 COVID-19 vaccine.

The CDR3 protein is CASTPRRGGDTQYF. In nucleotides, the CDR3 is TGTGCCAGCACCCCCCGCAGGGGAGGTGATACGCAGTATTTT. V is TRBV19 and J is TRBJ2-3; possibly TRBD1 or TRBD2 for D (6 bases each). Germline V lookup: CDR1 LNHDA, CDR2 SQIVND (reference sequence). The CDR3 loop spans 14 amino acids. The V end was cut by 9 bases, the J end by 6 bases, with 19 bases between.